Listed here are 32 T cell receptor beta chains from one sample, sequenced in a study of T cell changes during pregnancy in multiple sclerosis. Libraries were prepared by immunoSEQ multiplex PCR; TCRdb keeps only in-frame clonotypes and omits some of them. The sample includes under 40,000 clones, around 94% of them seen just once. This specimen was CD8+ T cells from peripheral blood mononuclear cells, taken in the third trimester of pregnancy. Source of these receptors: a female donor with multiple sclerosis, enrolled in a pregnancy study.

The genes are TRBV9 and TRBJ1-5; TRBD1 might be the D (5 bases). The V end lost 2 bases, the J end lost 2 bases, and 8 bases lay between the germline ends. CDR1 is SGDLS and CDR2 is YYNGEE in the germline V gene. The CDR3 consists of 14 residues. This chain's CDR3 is CASSVGGGNQPQHF. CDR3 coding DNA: TGTGCCAGCAGCGTCGGGGGAGGCAATCAGCCCCAGCATTTT.

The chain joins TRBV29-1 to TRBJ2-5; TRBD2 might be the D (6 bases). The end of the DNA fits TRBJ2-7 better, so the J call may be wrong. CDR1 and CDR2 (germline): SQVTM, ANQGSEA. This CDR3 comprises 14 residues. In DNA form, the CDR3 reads TGCAGCGTTGAAGTGGGGGGAGTTTCCTACGAGCAGTACTTC. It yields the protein CSVEVGGVSYEQYF.

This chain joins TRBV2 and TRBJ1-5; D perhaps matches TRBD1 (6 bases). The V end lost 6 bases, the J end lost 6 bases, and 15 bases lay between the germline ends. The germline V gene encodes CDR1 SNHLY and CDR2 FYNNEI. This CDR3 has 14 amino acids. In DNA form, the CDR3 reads TGTGCCAGCAGGGAACAGGGTTTGGTTCAGCCCCAGCATTTT. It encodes CASREQGLVQPQHF. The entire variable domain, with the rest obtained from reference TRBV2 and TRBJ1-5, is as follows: EPEVTQTPSHQVTQMGQEVILRCVPISNHLYFYWYRQILGQKVEFLVSFYNNEISEKSEIFDDQFSVERPDGSNFTLKIRSTKLEDSAMYFCASREQGLVQPQHFGDGTRLSIL.

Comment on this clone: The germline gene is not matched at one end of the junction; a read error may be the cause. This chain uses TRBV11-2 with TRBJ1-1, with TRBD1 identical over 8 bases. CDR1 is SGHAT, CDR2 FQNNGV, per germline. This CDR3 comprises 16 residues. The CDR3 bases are TGTGCCAGCAGCCTAGAGGGACAGGCCATGAACACTGAAGCTTTCTTT. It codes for CASSLEGQAMNTEAFF. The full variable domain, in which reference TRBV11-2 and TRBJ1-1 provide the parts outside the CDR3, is EAGVAQSPRYKIIEKRQSVAFWCNPISGHATLYWYQQILGQGPKLLIQFQNNGVVDDSQLPKDRFSAERLKGVDSTLKIQPAKLEDSAVYLCASSLEGQAMNTEAFFGQGTRLTVV.

In nucleotides, the CDR3 is TGTGCCAGCAGCTTAGTGCGGGACCTCTCCTACGAGCAGTACTTC. Translating it yields CASSLVRDLSYEQYF. The chain uses TRBV7-9 and TRBJ2-7; TRBD2 is a possible D gene (6 bases). The germline V gene encodes CDR1 SEHNR and CDR2 FQNEAQ (reference sequence). V shed 1 base and J shed 0 bases, with 10 bases lying between them. This CDR3 comprises 15 residues.

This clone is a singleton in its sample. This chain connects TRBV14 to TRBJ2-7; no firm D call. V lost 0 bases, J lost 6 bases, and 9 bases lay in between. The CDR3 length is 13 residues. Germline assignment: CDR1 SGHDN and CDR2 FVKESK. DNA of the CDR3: TGTGCCAGCAGCCAAGATCTCAGGCCCGAGCAGTACTTC. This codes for CASSQDLRPEQYF.

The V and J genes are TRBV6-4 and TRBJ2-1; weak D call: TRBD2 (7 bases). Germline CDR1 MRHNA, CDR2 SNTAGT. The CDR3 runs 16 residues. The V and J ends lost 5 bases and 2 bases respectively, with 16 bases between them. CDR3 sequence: CASSKTWGGTYNEQFF. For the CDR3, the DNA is TGTGCCAGCAGTAAAACTTGGGGGGGCACCTACAATGAGCAGTTCTTC.

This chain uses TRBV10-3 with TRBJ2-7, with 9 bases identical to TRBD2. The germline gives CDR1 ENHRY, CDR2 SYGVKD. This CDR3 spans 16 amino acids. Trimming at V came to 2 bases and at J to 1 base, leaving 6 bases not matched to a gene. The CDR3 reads CAISEETSGSSYEQYF. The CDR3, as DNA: TGTGCCATCAGTGAGGAGACTAGCGGTAGTTCCTACGAGCAGTACTTC.

CDR3 coding DNA: TGTGCCAGCGCTATTCCTGTAGGGGCTTCTAACTATGGCTACACCTTC. Translating gives CASAIPVGASNYGYTF. The chain has TRBV21-1 and TRBJ1-2; no check of the table's D call, TRBD1, against the DNA was made. TRBV21-1 corresponds to a pseudogene. The CDR3 totals 16 residues.

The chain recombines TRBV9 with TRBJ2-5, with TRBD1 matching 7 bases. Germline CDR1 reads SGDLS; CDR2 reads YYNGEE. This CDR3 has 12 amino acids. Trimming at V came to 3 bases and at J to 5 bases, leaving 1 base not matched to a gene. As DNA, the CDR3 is TGTGCCAGCAGCGGGACAGGCGAGACCCAGTACTTC. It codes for CASSGTGETQYF.

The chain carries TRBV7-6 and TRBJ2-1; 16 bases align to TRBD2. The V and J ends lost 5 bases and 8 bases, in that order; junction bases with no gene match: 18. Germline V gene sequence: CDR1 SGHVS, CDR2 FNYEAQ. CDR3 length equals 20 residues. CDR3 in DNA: TGTGCCAGCAGCGGCGGTTGGGGACTAGCGGGGGGGGTGTTAAGGGATGAGCAGTTCTTC. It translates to CASSGGWGLAGGVLRDEQFF.

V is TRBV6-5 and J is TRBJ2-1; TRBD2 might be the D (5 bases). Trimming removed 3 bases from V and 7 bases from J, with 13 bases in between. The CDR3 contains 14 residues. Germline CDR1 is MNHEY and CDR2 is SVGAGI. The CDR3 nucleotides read TGTGCCAGCAGTTATAACGGGGAAGCAAATGAGCAGTTCTTC. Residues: CASSYNGEANEQFF.

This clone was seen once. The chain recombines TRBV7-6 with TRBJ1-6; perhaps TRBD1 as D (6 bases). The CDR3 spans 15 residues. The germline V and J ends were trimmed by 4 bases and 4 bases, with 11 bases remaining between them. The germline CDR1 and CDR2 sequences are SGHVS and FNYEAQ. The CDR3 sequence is CASSYRTDYNSPLHF. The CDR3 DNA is TGTGCCAGCAGCTACAGGACAGATTATAATTCACCCCTCCACTTT.

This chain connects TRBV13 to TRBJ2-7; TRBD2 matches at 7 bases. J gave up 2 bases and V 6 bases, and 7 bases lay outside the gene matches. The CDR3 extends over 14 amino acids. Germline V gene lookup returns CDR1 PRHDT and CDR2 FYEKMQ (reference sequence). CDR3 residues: CASSAGDSTYEQYF. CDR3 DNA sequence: TGTGCCAGCAGTGCGGGAGACAGTACCTACGAGCAGTACTTC.

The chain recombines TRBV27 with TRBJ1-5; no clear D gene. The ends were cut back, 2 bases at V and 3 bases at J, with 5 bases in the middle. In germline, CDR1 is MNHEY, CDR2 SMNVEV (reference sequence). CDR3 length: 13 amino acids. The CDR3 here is CASSLGHNQPQHF. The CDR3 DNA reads TGTGCCAGCAGTTTAGGGCACAATCAGCCCCAGCATTTT.

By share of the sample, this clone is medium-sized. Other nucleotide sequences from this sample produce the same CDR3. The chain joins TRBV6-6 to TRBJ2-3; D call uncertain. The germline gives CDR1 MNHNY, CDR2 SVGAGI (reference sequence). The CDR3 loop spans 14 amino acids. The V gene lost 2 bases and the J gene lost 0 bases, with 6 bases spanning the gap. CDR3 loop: CASSYEVSTDTQYF. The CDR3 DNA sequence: TGTGCCAGCAGTTACGAGGTTAGCACAGATACGCAGTATTTT.

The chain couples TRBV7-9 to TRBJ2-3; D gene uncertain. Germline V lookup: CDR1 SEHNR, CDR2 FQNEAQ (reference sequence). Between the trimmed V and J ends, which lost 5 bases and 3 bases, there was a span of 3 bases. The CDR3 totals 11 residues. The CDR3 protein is CASSRTDTQYF. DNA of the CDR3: TGTGCCAGCAGCCGGACAGATACGCAGTATTTT.

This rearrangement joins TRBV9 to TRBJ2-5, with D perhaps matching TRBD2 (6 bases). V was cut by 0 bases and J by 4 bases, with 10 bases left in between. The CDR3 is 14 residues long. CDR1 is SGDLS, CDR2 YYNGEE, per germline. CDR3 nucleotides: TGTGCCAGCAGCGTAGTCGGGGGAGCAGAGACCCAGTACTTC. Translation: CASSVVGGAETQYF.

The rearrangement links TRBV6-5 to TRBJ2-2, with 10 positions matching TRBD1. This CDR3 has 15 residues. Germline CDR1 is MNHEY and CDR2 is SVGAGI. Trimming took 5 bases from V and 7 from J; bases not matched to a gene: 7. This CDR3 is CASSPGTGEVGELFF. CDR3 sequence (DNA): TGTGCCAGCAGTCCCGGGACAGGGGAGGTCGGGGAGCTGTTTTTT.

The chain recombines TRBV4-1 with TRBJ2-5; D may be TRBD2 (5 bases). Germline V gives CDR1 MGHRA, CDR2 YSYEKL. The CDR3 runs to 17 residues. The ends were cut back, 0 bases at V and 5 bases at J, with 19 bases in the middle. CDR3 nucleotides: TGCGCCAGCAGCCAAGATACGATAAGGACTGCCCTTGAGACCCAGTACTTC. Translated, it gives CASSQDTIRTALETQYF.

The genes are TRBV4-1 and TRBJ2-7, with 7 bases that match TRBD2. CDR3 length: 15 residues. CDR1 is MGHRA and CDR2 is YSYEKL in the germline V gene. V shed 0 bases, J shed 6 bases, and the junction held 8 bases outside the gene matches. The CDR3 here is CASSQDAAGGSEQYF. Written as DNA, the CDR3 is TGCGCCAGCAGCCAAGACGCAGCCGGGGGGTCCGAGCAGTACTTC.

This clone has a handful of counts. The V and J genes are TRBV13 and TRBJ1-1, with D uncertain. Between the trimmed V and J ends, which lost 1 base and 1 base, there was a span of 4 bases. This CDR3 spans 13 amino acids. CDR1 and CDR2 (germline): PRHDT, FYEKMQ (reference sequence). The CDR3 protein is CASSLVRNTEAFF. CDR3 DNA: TGTGCCAGCAGCTTAGTTCGGAACACTGAAGCTTTCTTT.

This CDR3 is CASSLESTSSTDTQYF. The DNA of the CDR3 is TGTGCCAGCAGCCTCGAGTCTACCTCTAGCACAGATACGCAGTATTTT. The chain combines TRBV9 with TRBJ2-3; D not resolved. The length of the CDR3 is 16 residues. Germline lookup yields CDR1 SGDLS and CDR2 YYNGEE. V lost 4 bases to trimming and J lost 0 bases, with 15 bases between them.

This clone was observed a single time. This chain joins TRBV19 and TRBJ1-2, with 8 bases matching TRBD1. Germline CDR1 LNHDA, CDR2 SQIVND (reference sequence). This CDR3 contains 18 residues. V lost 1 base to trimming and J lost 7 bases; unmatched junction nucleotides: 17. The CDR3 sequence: CASSIVAILVPGGFGYTF. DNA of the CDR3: TGTGCCAGTAGTATAGTTGCGATATTGGTGCCAGGGGGCTTTGGCTACACCTTC.

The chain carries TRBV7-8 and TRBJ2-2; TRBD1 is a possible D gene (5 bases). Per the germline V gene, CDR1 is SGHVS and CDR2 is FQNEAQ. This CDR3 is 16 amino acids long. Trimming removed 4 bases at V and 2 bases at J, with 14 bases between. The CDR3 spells CASSSLQGANTGELFF. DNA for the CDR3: TGTGCCAGCAGCTCCCTTCAGGGTGCAAACACCGGGGAGCTGTTTTTT.

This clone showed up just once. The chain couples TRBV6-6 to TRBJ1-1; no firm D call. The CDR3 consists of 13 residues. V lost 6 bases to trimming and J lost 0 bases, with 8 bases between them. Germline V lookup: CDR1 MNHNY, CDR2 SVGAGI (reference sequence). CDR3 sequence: CASSLTLNTEAFF. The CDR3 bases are TGTGCCAGCAGCTTGACTTTGAACACTGAAGCTTTCTTT.

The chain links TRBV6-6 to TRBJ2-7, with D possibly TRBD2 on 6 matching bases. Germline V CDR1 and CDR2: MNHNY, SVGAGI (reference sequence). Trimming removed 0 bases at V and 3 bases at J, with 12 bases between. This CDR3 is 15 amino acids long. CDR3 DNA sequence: TGTGCCAGCAGTTACTCGACCGGGGGTCTCTACGAGCAGTACTTC. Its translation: CASSYSTGGLYEQYF.

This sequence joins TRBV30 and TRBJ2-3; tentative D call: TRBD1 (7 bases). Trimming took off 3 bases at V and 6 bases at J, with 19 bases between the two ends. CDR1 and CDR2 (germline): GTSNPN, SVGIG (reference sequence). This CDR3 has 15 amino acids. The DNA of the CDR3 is TGTGCCTGGAGCGGGGGACAGCGGCAAGGGGATACGCAGTATTTT. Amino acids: CAWSGGQRQGDTQYF.

CDR3 residues: CASGLDRATGELFF. In DNA, the CDR3 is TGTGCTAGTGGTTTAGACAGGGCCACCGGGGAGCTGTTTTTT. This chain connects TRBV12-5 to TRBJ2-2, with 7 bases lining up with TRBD1. Germline trimming cut 3 bases from V and 4 bases from J; bases unmatched to any gene: 2. Germline CDR1 LGHNT, CDR2 FRNRAP. The length of the CDR3 is 14 residues.

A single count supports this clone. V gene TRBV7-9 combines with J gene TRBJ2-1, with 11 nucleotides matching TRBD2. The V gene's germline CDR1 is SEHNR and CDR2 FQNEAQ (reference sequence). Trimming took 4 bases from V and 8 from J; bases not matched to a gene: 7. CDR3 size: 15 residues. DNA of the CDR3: TGTGCCAGCAGCTCCCCTAGCGGGGGGAGGTATGAGCAGTTCTTC. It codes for CASSSPSGGRYEQFF.

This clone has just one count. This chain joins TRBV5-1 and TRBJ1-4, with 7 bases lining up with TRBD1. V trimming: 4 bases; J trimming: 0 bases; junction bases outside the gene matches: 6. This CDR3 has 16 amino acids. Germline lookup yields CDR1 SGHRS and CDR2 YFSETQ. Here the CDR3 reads CASSPGTASTNEKLFF. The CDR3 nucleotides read TGCGCCAGCAGCCCGGGGACAGCCTCAACTAATGAAAAACTGTTTTTT.

The CDR3 is CASSFFTGMNTEAFF. DNA of the CDR3: TGTGCCAGCAGTTTTTTTACAGGGATGAACACTGAAGCTTTCTTT. The chain uses TRBV27 and TRBJ1-1, with D possibly matching TRBD1 (6 bases). V was trimmed by 3 bases and J by 0 bases, leaving 11 bases between them. Germline V gene sequence: CDR1 MNHEY, CDR2 SMNVEV (reference sequence). The CDR3 extends over 15 amino acids.